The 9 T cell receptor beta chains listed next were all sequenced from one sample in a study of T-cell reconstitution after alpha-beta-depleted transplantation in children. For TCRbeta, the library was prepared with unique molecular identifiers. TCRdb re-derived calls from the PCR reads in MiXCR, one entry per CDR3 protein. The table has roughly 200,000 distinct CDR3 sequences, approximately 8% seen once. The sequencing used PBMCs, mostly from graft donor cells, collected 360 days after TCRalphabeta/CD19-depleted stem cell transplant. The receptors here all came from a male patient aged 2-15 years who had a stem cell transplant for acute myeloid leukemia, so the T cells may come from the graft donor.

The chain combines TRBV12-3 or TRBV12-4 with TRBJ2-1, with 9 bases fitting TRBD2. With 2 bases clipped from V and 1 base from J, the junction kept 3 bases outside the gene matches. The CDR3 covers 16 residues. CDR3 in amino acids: CASSLISGRSYNEQFF. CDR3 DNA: TGTGCCAGCAGTTTAATTAGCGGGAGATCCTACAATGAGCAGTTCTTC.

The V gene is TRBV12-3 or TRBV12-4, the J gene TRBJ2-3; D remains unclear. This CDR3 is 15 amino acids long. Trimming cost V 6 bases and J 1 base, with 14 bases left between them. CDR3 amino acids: CASREDGGRTDTQYF. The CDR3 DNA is TGTGCCAGCAGAGAGGACGGTGGGCGCACAGATACGCAGTATTTT.

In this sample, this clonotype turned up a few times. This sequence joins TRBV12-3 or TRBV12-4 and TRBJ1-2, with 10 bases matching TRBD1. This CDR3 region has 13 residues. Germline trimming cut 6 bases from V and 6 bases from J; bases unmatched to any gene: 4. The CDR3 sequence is CASRGQGNDGYTF. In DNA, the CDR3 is TGTGCCAGCAGGGGACAGGGGAATGATGGCTACACCTTC.

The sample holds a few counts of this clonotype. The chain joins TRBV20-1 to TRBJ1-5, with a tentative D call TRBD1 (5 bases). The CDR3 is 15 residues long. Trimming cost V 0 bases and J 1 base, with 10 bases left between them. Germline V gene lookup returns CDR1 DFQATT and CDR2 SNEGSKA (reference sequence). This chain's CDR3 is CSAREGVRSNQPQHF. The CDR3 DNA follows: TGCAGTGCTAGAGAGGGGGTGAGAAGCAATCAGCCCCAGCATTTT.

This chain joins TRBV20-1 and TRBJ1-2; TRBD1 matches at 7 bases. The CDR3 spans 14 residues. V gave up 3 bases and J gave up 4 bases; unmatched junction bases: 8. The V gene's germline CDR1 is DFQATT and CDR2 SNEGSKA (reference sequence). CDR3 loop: CSARPDRDPYGYTF. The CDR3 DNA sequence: TGCAGTGCTAGGCCAGACAGGGACCCCTATGGCTACACCTTC.

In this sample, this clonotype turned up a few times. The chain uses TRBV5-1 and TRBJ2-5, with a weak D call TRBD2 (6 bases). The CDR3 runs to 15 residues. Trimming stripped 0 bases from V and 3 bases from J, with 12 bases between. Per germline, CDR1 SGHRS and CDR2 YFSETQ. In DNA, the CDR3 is TGCGCCAGCAGCTTGGGCGTGACTAGAAAAGAGACCCAGTACTTC. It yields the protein CASSLGVTRKETQYF.

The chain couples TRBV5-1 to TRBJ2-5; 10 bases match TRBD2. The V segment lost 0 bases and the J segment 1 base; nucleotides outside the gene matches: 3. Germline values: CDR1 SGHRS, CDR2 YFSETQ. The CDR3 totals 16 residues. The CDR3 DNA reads TGCGCCAGCAGCTTGGGACTAGCGGGTACCCAAGAGACCCAGTACTTC. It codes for CASSLGLAGTQETQYF.

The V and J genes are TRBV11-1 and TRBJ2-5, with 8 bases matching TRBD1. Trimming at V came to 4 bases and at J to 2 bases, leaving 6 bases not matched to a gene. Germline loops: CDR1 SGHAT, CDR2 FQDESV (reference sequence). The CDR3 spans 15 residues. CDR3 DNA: TGTGCCAGCAGCTCCGTTGGGACAGGACAAGAGACCCAGTACTTC. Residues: CASSSVGTGQETQYF.

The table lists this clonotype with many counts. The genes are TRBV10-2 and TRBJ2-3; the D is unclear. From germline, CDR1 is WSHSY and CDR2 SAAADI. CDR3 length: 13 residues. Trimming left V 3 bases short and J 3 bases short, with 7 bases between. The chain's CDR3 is CASSDPKTDTQYF. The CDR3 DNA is TGCGCCAGCAGTGACCCCAAGACAGATACGCAGTATTTT.